This entry lists 7 T cell receptor beta chains sequenced from one sample in a study of OX40 agonist ivuxolimab in advanced cancers. Measured with immunoSEQ multiplex PCR; TCRdb has only the in-frame clones, and not every one. The table records around 71,000 clones, approximately 90% of them present only once. The specimen comprised CD4+ or CD8+ T cells sorted from blood, sampled in a trial of the OX40 agonist ivuxolimab. The receptors stem from an adult with an advanced solid tumor such as melanoma, head and neck, liver or kidney cancer.

The CDR3 reads CASSLARVRTNEKLFF. The CDR3 DNA reads as TGTGCCAGCAGCTTAGCCAGGGTGAGAACTAATGAAAAACTGTTTTTT. The chain couples TRBV11-3 to TRBJ1-4; perhaps TRBD1 as D (5 bases). This CDR3 contains 16 residues. The ends were cut back, 1 base at V and 1 base at J, with 10 bases in the middle. CDR1 is SGHNT, CDR2 YENEEA, per germline.

The chain has TRBV5-7 and TRBJ2-4, with a weak D call TRBD2 (5 bases). TRBV5-7 is treated as an ORF (open reading frame) with a function not yet certain. This CDR3 comprises 10 residues. V was clipped by 4 bases and J by 15 bases, with 11 bases between them. CDR3 in amino acids: CASSRTDLYF. In DNA, the CDR3 is TGTGCCAGCAGCCGGACTGATTTGTACTTC.

The J gene is TRBJ2-7, the V gene TRBV10-3; D unclear. Germline CDR1 is ENHRY and CDR2 is SYGVKD. The CDR3 sequence is 12 residues long. The V gene lost 3 bases and the J gene lost 2 bases, with 5 bases spanning the gap. In DNA, the CDR3 is TGTGCCATCAGTGAACCCCCCTACGAGCAGTACTTC. It codes for CAISEPPYEQYF.

The CDR3: CASSVVSGATDTQYF. CDR3 nucleotides: TGTGCCAGCAGCGTTGTGAGCGGGGCCACAGATACGCAGTATTTT. The genes are TRBV9 and TRBJ2-3, with TRBD2 matching 7 bases. The V gene's germline CDR1 is SGDLS and CDR2 YYNGEE. Trimming took 2 bases from V and 2 from J; bases not matched to a gene: 5. The CDR3 covers 15 residues.

J is TRBJ2-2 and V is TRBV7-7, with 8 positions matching TRBD1. Unmatched junction bases numbered 2, after V lost 1 base and J lost 4 bases. In germline, CDR1 is SSHAT, CDR2 FNYEAQ (reference sequence). The CDR3 covers 15 residues. The DNA of the CDR3 is TGTGCCAGCAGCTTAGGACAGGGGCCCACCGGGGAGCTGTTTTTT. Amino acids: CASSLGQGPTGELFF. The full variable domain, rest sourced from reference TRBV7-7 and TRBJ2-2, is GAGVSQSPRYKVTKRGQDVTLRCDPISSHATLYWYQQALGQGPEFLTYFNYEAQPDKSGLPSDRFSAERPEGSISTLTIQRTEQRDSAMYRCASSLGQGPTGELFFGEGSRLTVL.

The genes are TRBV30 and TRBJ1-1; TRBD1 is a possible D gene (6 bases). Looked up from germline, CDR1 is GTSNPN and CDR2 is SVGIG (reference sequence). The length of the CDR3 is 13 residues. Trimming pared 1 base from V and 5 bases from J, leaving 11 bases between. Written as DNA, the CDR3 is TGTGCCTGGAGTGAACAGGGCCGGACTGAAGCTTTCTTT. It codes for CAWSEQGRTEAFF.

This chain links TRBV6-6 with TRBJ2-3; the match to TRBD2 covers 9 bases. The V and J ends lost 3 bases and 4 bases, in that order; junction bases with no gene match: 8. The CDR3 is 16 residues long. The V gene's germline CDR1 is MNHNY and CDR2 SVGAGI (reference sequence). CDR3 residues: CASSYRGGRVPDTQYF. The CDR3 nucleotides are TGTGCCAGCAGTTATCGTGGCGGGAGGGTCCCAGATACGCAGTATTTT.